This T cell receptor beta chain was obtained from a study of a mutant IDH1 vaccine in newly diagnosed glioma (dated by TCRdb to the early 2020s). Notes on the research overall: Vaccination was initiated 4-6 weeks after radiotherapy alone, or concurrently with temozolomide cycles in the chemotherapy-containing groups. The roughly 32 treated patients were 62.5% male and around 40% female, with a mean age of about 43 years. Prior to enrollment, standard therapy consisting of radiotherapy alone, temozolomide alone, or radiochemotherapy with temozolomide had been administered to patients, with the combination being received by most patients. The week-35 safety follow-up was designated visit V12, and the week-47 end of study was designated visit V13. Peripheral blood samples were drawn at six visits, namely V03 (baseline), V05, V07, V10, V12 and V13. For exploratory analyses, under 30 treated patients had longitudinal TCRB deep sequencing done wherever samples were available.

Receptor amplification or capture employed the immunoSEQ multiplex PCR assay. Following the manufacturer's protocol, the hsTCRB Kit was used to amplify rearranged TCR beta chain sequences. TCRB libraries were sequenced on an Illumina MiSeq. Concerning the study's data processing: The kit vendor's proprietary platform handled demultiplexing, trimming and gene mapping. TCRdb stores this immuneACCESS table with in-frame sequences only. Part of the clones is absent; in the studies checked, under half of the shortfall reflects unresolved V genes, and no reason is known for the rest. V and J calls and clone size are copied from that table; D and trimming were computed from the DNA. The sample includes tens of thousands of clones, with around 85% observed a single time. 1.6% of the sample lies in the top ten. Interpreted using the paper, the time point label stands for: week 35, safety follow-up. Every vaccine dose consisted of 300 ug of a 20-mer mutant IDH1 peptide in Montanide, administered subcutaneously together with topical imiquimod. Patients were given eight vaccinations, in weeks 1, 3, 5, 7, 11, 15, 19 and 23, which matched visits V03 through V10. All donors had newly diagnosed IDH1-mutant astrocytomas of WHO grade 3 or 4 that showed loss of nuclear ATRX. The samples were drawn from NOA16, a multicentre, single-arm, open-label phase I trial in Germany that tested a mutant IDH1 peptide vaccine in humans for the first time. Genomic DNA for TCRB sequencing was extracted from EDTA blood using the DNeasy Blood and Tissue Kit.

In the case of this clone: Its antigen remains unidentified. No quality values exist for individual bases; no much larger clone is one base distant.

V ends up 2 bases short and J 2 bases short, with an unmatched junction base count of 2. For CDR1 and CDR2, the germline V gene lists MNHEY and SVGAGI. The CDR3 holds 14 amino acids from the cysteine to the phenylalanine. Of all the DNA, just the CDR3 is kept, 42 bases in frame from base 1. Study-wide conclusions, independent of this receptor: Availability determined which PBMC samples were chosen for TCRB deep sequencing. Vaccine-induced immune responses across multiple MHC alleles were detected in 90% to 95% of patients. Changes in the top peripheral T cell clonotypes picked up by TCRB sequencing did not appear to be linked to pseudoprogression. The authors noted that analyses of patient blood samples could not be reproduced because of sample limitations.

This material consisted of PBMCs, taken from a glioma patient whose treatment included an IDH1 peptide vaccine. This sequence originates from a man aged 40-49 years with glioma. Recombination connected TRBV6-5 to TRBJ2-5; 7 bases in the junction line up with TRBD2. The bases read TGTGCCAGCAGTTACGTGCGGGGGCAAGAGACCCAGTACTTC. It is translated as CASSYVRGQETQYF.